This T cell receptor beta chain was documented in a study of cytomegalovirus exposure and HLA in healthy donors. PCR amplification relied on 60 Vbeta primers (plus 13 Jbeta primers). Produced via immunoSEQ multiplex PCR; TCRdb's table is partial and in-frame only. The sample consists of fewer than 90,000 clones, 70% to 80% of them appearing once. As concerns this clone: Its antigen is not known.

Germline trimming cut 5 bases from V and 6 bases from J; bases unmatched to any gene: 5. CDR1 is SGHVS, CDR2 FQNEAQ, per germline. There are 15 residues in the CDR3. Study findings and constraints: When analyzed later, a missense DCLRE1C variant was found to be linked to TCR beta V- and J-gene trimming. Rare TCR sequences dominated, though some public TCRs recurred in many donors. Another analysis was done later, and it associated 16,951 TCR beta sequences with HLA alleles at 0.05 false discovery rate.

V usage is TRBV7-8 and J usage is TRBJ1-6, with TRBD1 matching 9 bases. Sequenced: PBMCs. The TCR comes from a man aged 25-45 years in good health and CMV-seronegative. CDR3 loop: CASSPGQGTNSPLHF. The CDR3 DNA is TGTGCCAGCAGCCCCGGACAGGGGACTAATTCACCCCTCCACTTT.